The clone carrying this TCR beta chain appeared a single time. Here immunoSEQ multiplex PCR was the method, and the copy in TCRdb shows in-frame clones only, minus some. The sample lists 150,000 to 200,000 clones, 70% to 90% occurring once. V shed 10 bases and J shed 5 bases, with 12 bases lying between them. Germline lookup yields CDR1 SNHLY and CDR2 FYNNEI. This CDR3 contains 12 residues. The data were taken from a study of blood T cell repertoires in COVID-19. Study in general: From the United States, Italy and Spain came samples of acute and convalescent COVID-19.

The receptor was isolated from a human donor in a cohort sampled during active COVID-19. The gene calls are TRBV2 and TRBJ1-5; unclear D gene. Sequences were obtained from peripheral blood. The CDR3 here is CATRRADQPQHF. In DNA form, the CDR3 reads TGTGCCACCAGGAGGGCAGATCAGCCCCAGCATTTT.